This T cell receptor (beta chain) originates from a study of CD8 T cells in Susac syndrome (dated 2019 in TCRdb). In terms of the full investigation: The study used repertoire sequencing to test whether antigen drove CD8+ T cell activation and differentiation in Susac syndrome. The study compared CD8+ T cell repertoire clonality among over 9 healthy donors, about 14 Susac syndrome patients and around 16 multiple sclerosis patients.

High-throughput TCR beta sequencing profiled peripheral blood CD8+ and CD4+ T cells from healthy donors, Susac syndrome patients and multiple sclerosis patients. Healthy donors were included as age- and sex-matched controls. Bulk CD8+ and CD4+ T cells were purified magnetically by negative isolation, whereas CD8+ TEMRA cells were enriched by FACS. Blood was collected in EDTA tubes and processed within 24 hours, with PBMCs isolated through density gradient centrifugation. PBMCs intended for TCR sequencing were cryopreserved in liquid nitrogen and were subsequently thawed in a 37 degrees C water bath. The sorted or isolated CD4+, CD8+ and CD8+ TEMRA cells reached a purity of at least 90%. Study-level results and caveats: The study acknowledged that relatively few individuals were included in the TCR sequencing and HLA analysis.

The cysteine opens and the phenylalanine closes a CDR3 of 14 amino acids. The CDR3 DNA has 42 bases and is translated from base 1. As encoded in the germline V gene, CDR1 is MDHEN while CDR2 is SYDVKM. Compared with germline, V lacks 5 bases and J lacks 2 bases; bases without a gene match: 6. Remarks on this clonotype: There is no known antigen for this receptor. No per-base quality is available; no much larger clone lies one base away.

RNA was extracted using the RNeasy kit, and roughly 0.5 to 1 microgram was reverse transcribed with random hexamers. The immunoSEQ multiplex PCR assay, covering 54 Vbeta and 13 Jbeta segments, was used to amplify TCR beta CDR3 regions. Bias from PCR amplification was corrected by using a synthetic template baseline for primer optimization and for computational correction. The study's own analysis went as follows. Reads were annotated to V, D and J genes according to IMGT and were analyzed with immunoSEQ Analyzer, with only productive sequences retained. Clonality was calculated as one minus the Shannon entropy normalized by log2 of the number of productive unique sequences. For each patient and control, public and private clones were evaluated among the 100 most prevalent clones. Susac-specific clones were defined as absent from healthy and MS cohorts, approximately 1,000 published viral clones and other ImmuneACCESS disease sequences. TCRdb itself trimmed the public reads at Q25 with fastp, ran MiXCR and retained productive beta chains. Each entry merges the rows of one CDR3 protein and shows their most common DNA and genes. It is TCRdb's table, rather than the study itself, that gives the V and J calls and clone size. In all, the sample holds about 19,000 distinct CDR3 sequences, and approximately 95% of those were seen once. Clones ranked in the top ten supply around 0.21% of the sample.

Sequenced: CD8+ T cells from PBMCs. This receptor was identified in a human donor in good health. The chain is made from TRBV28 and TRBJ2-7; 7 nucleotides in the junction match TRBD1. The DNA is as follows: TGTGCCAGCAGTCCCTTTCAGGGGGCCTACGAGCAGTACTTC. This is translated as CASSPFQGAYEQYF.